Sequencing of this T cell receptor (beta chain) was carried out in a study of blood T cell repertoires in COVID-19. Study overall: The origin of the acute and convalescent COVID-19 samples was the United States, Italy and Spain. The analysed material was cDNA or gDNA that came from T cells, B-cell-depleted T cells, or PBMCs.

In the original processing: Scientists estimated how many nucleated cells there were by amplifying reference gene primers. Profiled with immunoSEQ multiplex PCR; TCRdb holds only in-frame clones, not every one. V and J calls and clone size are given by that table; D and trimming were obtained from the DNA. The table records about 170,000 clones, about 80% of them present only once. Germline V CDR1 and CDR2: SEHNR, FQNEAQ (reference sequence). The CDR3 loop spans 17 amino acids. With 3 bases clipped from V and 1 base from J, the junction kept 4 bases outside the gene matches. The specimen was peripheral blood. V gene TRBV7-9 combines with J gene TRBJ2-1, with 12 bases fitting TRBD1. This sequence was found in a man between 65 and 85 years old with active or convalescent COVID-19. This CDR3 reads CASSLGQGAGSYNEQFF. CDR3 coding DNA: TGTGCCAGCAGCTTGGGACAGGGGGCAGGGTCCTACAATGAGCAGTTCTTC.